Below, 22 T cell receptor beta chains from the same sample are listed, as sequenced in a study of blood T cells in healthy people across ages. With a J-beta primer mix and a sample-barcoded 5' primer, a second PCR ran roughly 7 to 11 cycles. In TCRdb, the 5' RACE reads were re-called with MiXCR into one record per CDR3 protein. Altogether more than 650,000 distinct CDR3 sequences are present, roughly 24% being singletons, with the ten largest covering 3%. These data also featured in a second study, about T cells of mothers and their children.

The sequencing sample was made of blood. These receptors were taken from a boy between 10 and 17 years old in good health.

The sample holds many counts of this clonotype. The chain combines TRBV7-9 with TRBJ2-5, with 11 bases matching TRBD2. This CDR3 spans 14 amino acids. Germline V gives CDR1 SEHNR, CDR2 FQNEAQ (reference sequence). After removal of 3 bases from V and 3 bases from J, the junction contained 0 bases not matched to a gene. The CDR3 region has the DNA TGTGCCAGCAGCTTTAGCGGGGGGGAAGAGACCCAGTACTTC. Translating it yields CASSFSGGEETQYF. Combining the CDR3 with reference TRBV7-9 and TRBJ2-5 gives the whole variable domain DTGVSQNPRHKITKRGQNVTFRCDPISEHNRLYWYRQTLGQGPEFLTYFQNEAQLEKSRLLSDRFSAERPKGSFSTLEIQRTEQGDSAMYLCASSFSGGEETQYFGPGTRLLVL.

The rearrangement uses TRBV29-1 and TRBJ1-2; TRBD1 is a possible D gene (5 bases). From germline, CDR1 is SQVTM and CDR2 ANQGSEA. The V end was cut by 4 bases, the J end by 6 bases, with 9 bases between. CDR3 size: 11 residues. CDR3 region: CSVGGTHGYTF. The CDR3 nucleotides read TGCAGCGTTGGAGGGACCCATGGCTACACCTTC.

The CDR3 nucleotides are TGTGCCAGCAGCAAGGGGCCGGGGGAGAATGAGCAGTTCTTC. It translates to CASSKGPGENEQFF. This sequence joins TRBV7-2 and TRBJ2-1; tentatively, D is TRBD2 (6 bases). Trimming removed 5 bases at V and 7 bases at J, with 15 bases between. CDR3 length equals 14 residues. Germline CDR1 is SGHTA and CDR2 is FQGNSA.

The chain uses TRBV6-5 and TRBJ1-1; weak D call: TRBD1 (6 bases). This CDR3 has 15 residues. Germline V gives CDR1 MNHEY, CDR2 SVGAGI. V lost 2 bases and J 2 bases, leaving 12 bases between the germline ends. The CDR3 here is CASSYAGTPNTEAFF. Written as DNA, the CDR3 is TGTGCCAGCAGTTACGCCGGGACACCTAACACTGAAGCTTTCTTT.

This clonotype was recorded a few times. The chain combines TRBV3-1 with TRBJ2-5; 7 bases map to TRBD2. The CDR3 contains 14 residues. The V gene's germline CDR1 is LGHDT and CDR2 YNNKEL (reference sequence). The ends lost 8 bases at V and 5 bases at J; junction bases unmatched: 11. CDR3: CASFGGTRRETQYF. Here the CDR3 DNA reads TGTGCCAGCTTCGGGGGGACCCGACGGGAGACCCAGTACTTC.

CDR3 in DNA: TGCGCCAGCAGCTTGATAGGGGGGGTGAACATTCAGTACTTC. This encodes CASSLIGGVNIQYF. The V call is TRBV5-1, the J call TRBJ2-4; possible D gene TRBD2, 7 bases. Germline V gives CDR1 SGHRS, CDR2 YFSETQ. The CDR3 runs 14 residues. Trimming took 1 base from V and 7 from J, leaving 12 bases between them.

This clonotype was seen a handful of times. The chain is built from TRBV6-6 and TRBJ2-5, with TRBD2 as a possible D gene (5 bases). The CDR3 consists of 16 residues. V dropped 0 bases and J dropped 5 bases, with 16 bases sitting between them. In germline, CDR1 is MNHNY, CDR2 SVGAGI (reference sequence). CDR3 nucleotide sequence: TGTGCCAGCAGTTACTCGAACGGGCGAGGGAAGGAGACCCAGTACTTC. It encodes CASSYSNGRGKETQYF.

This clonotype was seen only a few times. The chain joins TRBV6-5 to TRBJ2-6; 8 nucleotides match TRBD1. CDR1 is MNHEY and CDR2 is SVGAGI in the germline V gene. The CDR3 contains 19 residues. The V gene end was trimmed by 0 bases and the J gene end by 4 bases; junction bases not matched to a gene: 11. CDR3 bases: TGTGCCAGCAGTTACTCGGCCGGGCAGGGGGCAAAGGGGGCCAACGTCCTGACTTTC. Translated, it gives CASSYSAGQGAKGANVLTF.

The chain links TRBV29-1 to TRBJ2-1; TRBD1 aligns across 10 bases. CDR1 is SQVTM, CDR2 ANQGSEA, per germline. There are 17 residues in the CDR3. Trimming took 5 bases from V and 3 from J; bases not matched to a gene: 13. CDR3 residues: CSVHRTGGLGVYNEQFF. The CDR3, as DNA: TGCAGCGTTCACCGGACAGGGGGGCTAGGGGTCTACAATGAGCAGTTCTTC.

As regards this clonotype: A read error may account for a junction end that differs from germline. This chain connects TRBV5-1 to TRBJ2-5; D ambiguous. The CDR3 contains 13 residues. CDR1 and CDR2 from the germline V gene are SGHRS and YFSETQ. As DNA, the CDR3 is TGCGCCAGCAGCCTGGGGTCGGCAGGTAGGAAGTTCTTC. Residues: CASSLGSAGRKFF.

This clonotype was seen only a few times. This chain connects TRBV5-1 to TRBJ2-3; D is possibly TRBD1 (6 bases). CDR3 size: 13 residues. The germline gives CDR1 SGHRS, CDR2 YFSETQ. Trimming took 7 bases from V and 1 from J, leaving 10 bases between them. CDR3 protein: CASAEGGTDTQYF. The CDR3 DNA reads as TGCGCCAGCGCCGAGGGGGGCACAGATACGCAGTATTTT.

Remarks on this clonotype: This could be a read error, since a much larger clone is one nucleotide away. The chain couples TRBV10-3 to TRBJ1-2; no definite D call. Per the germline V gene, CDR1 is ENHRY and CDR2 is SYGVKD. The CDR3 is made up of 13 amino acids. Trimming stripped 2 bases from V and 4 bases from J, with 8 bases between. This CDR3 reads CAISEQDPYGYTF. The CDR3 bases are TGTGCCATCAGTGAGCAGGATCCCTATGGCTACACCTTC.

This clonotype has more than one count but fewer than ten. The genes are TRBV5-1 and TRBJ2-7, with a tentative D call TRBD2 (5 bases). V was shortened by 0 bases and J by 0 bases, with 13 bases between the two germline ends. Per germline, CDR1 SGHRS and CDR2 YFSETQ. The length of the CDR3 is 16 residues. The CDR3 DNA sequence: TGCGCCAGCAGCTTGGAAGGGAGAACGAGCTCCTACGAGCAGTACTTC. Protein: CASSLEGRTSSYEQYF.

V usage is TRBV28 and J usage is TRBJ2-5; D not certain. The CDR3 runs to 14 residues. CDR1 and CDR2 (germline): MDHEN, SYDVKM. Trimming pared 2 bases from V and 7 bases from J, leaving 14 bases between. CDR3 in DNA: TGTGCCAGCAGTTTAAAGGGCTACCCAGGGACCCAGTACTTC. Translated: CASSLKGYPGTQYF.

The rearrangement uses TRBV6-2 or TRBV6-3 and TRBJ1-1, with unresolved D. V dropped 5 bases and J dropped 4 bases, with 14 bases sitting between them. The V gene's germline CDR1 is MNHEY and CDR2 SVGEGT. The CDR3 runs to 14 residues. The CDR3 is CASSPPGEITEAFF. Written as DNA, the CDR3 is TGTGCCAGCAGTCCCCCCGGGGAGATCACTGAAGCTTTCTTT.

The rearrangement joins TRBV12-3 or TRBV12-4 to TRBJ1-1; D possibly corresponds to TRBD1 (5 bases). The CDR3 covers 18 residues. V shed 5 bases and J shed 0 bases, with 22 bases lying between them. The chain's CDR3 is CASSPSLLAGTLNTEAFF. The CDR3 DNA follows: TGTGCCAGCAGTCCCTCTCTCTTAGCAGGGACTTTGAACACTGAAGCTTTCTTT.

This clonotype was found once. CDR3 nucleotide sequence: TGTGCCAGCAGTTACTCCGGGGGACACACAGATACGCAGTATTTT. Its translation is CASSYSGGHTDTQYF. V and J are TRBV6-5 and TRBJ2-3; D possibly matches TRBD1 or TRBD2 (6 bases each). There are 15 residues in the CDR3. The V end lost 0 bases, the J end lost 2 bases, and 9 bases lay between the germline ends. Per germline, CDR1 MNHEY and CDR2 SVGAGI.

This clonotype has a handful of counts. The chain uses TRBV12-3 or TRBV12-4 and TRBJ1-1; D remains ambiguous. This CDR3 spans 14 amino acids. The germline V and J ends were trimmed by 6 bases and 3 bases, with 14 bases remaining between them. This chain's CDR3 is CASRLDLGDTEAFF. Here the CDR3 DNA reads TGTGCCAGCAGGCTTGACCTCGGGGACACTGAAGCTTTCTTT.

DNA for the CDR3: TGCAGTGCTAGAGATCCAGGGGGCGTTGAAAAACTGTTTTTT. Its translation is CSARDPGGVEKLFF. This chain uses TRBV20-1 with TRBJ1-4, with TRBD1 matching 8 bases. This CDR3 has 14 amino acids. V was clipped by 0 bases and J by 7 bases; unmatched bases: 4. Germline lookup yields CDR1 DFQATT and CDR2 SNEGSKA (reference sequence).

The rearrangement joins TRBV5-1 to TRBJ2-5, with 10 bases aligning to TRBD2. Trimming at V came to 4 bases and at J to 1 base, leaving 10 bases not matched to a gene. The CDR3 is 17 amino acids. In germline, CDR1 is SGHRS, CDR2 YFSETQ. This chain's CDR3 is CASSPGISGGSQETQYF. The CDR3 coding sequence is TGCGCCAGCAGCCCCGGGATTAGCGGGGGGTCCCAAGAGACCCAGTACTTC. Full variable domain (remainder filled in from reference TRBV5-1 and TRBJ2-5): KAGVTQTPRYLIKTRGQQVTLSCSPISGHRSVSWYQQTPGQGLQFLFEYFSETQRNKGNFPGRFSGRQFSNSRSEMNVSTLELGDSALYLCASSPGISGGSQETQYFGPGTRLLVL.

The CDR3 reads CASSGIRGGMETQYF. The CDR3, as DNA: TGTGCCAGCAGTGGTATTAGGGGGGGGATGGAGACCCAGTACTTC. J is TRBJ2-5 and V is TRBV12-3 or TRBV12-4; tentative D call: TRBD2 (7 bases). The CDR3 is 15 amino acids. Trimming shortened V by 5 bases and J by 5 bases, and 18 bases separated the two germline ends.

This clonotype has more than one count but fewer than ten. V usage is TRBV14 and J usage is TRBJ1-2; the match to TRBD1 covers 7 bases. Germline loops: CDR1 SGHDN, CDR2 FVKESK. The CDR3 runs to 18 residues. Trimming removed 1 base from V and 4 bases from J; junction bases left unmatched: 15. The CDR3: CASSQGFYRGESGYGYTF. For the CDR3, the DNA is TGTGCCAGCAGCCAAGGGTTCTACAGGGGAGAGTCCGGCTATGGCTACACCTTC.